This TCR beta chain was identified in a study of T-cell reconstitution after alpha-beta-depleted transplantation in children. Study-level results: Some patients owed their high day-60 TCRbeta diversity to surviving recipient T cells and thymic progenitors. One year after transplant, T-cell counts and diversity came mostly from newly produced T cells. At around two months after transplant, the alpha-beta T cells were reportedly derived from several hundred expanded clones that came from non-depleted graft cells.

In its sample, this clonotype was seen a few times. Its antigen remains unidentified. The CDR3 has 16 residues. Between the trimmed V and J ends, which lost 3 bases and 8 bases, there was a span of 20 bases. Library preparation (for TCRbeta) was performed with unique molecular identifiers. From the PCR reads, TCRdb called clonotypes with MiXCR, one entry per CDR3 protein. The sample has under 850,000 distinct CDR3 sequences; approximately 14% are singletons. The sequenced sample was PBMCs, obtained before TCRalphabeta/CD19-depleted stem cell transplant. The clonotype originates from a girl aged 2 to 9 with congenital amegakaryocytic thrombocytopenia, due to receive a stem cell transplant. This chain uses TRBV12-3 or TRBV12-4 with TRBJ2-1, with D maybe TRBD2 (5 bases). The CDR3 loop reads CASSFYKLRGSDEQFF. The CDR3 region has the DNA TGTGCCAGCAGTTTTTATAAGCTCCGGGGTTCGGATGAGCAGTTCTTC.